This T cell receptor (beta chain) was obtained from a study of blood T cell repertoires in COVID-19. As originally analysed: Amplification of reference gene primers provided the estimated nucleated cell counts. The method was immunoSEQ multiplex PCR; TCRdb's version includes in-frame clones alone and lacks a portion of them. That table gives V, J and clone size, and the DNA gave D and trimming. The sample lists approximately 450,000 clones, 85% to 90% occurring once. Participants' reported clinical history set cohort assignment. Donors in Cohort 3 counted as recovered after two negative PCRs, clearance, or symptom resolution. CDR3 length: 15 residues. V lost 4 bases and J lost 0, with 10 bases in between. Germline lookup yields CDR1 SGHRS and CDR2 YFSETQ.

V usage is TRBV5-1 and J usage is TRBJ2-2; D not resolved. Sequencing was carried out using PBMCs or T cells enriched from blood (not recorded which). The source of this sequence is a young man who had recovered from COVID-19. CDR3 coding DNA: TGCGCCAGCAGCACGCTCACAGCGAACACCGGGGAGCTGTTTTTT. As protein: CASSTLTANTGELFF.